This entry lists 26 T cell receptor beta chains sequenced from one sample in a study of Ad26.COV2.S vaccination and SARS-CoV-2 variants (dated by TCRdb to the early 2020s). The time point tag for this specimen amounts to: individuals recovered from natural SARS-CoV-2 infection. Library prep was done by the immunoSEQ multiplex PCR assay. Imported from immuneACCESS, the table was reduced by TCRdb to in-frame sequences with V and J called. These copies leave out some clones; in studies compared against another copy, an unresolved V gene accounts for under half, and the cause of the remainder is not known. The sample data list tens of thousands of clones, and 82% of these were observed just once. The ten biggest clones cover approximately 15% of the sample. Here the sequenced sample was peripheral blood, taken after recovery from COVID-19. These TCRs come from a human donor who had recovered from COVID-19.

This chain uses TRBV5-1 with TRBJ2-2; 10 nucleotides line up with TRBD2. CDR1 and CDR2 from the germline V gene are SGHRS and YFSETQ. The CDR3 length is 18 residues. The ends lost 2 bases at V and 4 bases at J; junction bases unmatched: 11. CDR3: CASSLGLAGVTGTGELFF. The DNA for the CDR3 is TGCGCCAGCAGCTTAGGGCTAGCGGGAGTTACGGGCACCGGGGAGCTGTTTTTT.

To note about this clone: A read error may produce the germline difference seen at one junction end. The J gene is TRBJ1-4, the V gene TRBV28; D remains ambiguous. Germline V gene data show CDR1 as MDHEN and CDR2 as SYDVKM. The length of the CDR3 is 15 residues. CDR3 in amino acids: CASSLGRVLNEKLFF. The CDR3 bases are TGTGCCAGCAGTCTGGGGAGGGTGCTTAATGAGAAACTGTTTTTT.

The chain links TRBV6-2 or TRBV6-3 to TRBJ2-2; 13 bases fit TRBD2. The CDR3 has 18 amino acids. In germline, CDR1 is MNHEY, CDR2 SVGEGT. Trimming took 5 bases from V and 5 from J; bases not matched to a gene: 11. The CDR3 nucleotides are TGTGCCAGCAGTCGCACTAGCGGGAGGGCCGGGTATACCGGGGAGCTGTTTTTT. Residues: CASSRTSGRAGYTGELFF.

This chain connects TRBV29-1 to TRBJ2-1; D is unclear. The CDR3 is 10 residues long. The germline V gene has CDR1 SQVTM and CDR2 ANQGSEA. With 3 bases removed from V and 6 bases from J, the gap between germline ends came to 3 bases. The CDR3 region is CSVEFNEQFF. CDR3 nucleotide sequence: TGCAGCGTTGAGTTCAATGAGCAGTTCTTC.

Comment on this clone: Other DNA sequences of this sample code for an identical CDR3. In DNA, the CDR3 is TGCAGTGCTAGTTTGGGGCGCGAAGCTTTCTTT. Its protein product is CSASLGREAFF. V gene TRBV20-1 combines with J gene TRBJ1-1; D possibly corresponds to TRBD1 (5 bases). Germline V gives CDR1 DFQATT, CDR2 SNEGSKA (reference sequence). The V and J ends lost 3 bases and 8 bases respectively, with 10 bases between them. CDR3 length equals 11 residues.

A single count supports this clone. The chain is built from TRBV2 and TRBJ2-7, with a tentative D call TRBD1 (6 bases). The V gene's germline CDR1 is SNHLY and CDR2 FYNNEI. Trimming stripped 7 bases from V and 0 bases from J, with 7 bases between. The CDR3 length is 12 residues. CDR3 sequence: CASIGGSYEQYF. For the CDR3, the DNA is TGTGCCAGCATAGGGGGCTCCTACGAGCAGTACTTC.

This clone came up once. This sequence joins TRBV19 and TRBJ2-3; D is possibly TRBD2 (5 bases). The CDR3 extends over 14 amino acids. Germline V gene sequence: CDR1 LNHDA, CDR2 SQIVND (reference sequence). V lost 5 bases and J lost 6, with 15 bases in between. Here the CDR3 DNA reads TGTGCCAGTAGTCCTTCGGTCAGAGGGGATACGCAGTATTTT. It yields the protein CASSPSVRGDTQYF.

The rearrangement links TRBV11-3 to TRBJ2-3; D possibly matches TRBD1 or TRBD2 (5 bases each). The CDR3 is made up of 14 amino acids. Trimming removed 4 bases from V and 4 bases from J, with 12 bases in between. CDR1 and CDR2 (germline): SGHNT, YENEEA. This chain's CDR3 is CASSSGRAADTQYF. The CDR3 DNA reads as TGTGCCAGCAGCTCGGGACGGGCTGCAGATACGCAGTATTTT.

CDR3 in amino acids: CASSPEKGSSYEQYF. DNA of the CDR3: TGTGCCAGCAGCCCCGAAAAAGGCTCCTCCTACGAGCAGTACTTC. This chain links TRBV6-5 with TRBJ2-7; D is undetermined. The CDR3 has 15 amino acids. Germline V gene data show CDR1 as MNHEY and CDR2 as SVGAGI. The V end was cut by 6 bases, the J end by 0 bases, with 15 bases between.

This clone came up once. The CDR3 reads CASSPRWGNQPQHF. DNA for the CDR3: TGTGCCAGCAGTCCTCGGTGGGGCAATCAGCCCCAGCATTTT. The rearrangement joins TRBV28 to TRBJ1-5; D unresolved. The CDR3 runs to 14 residues. Deletions cut 5 bases from V and 2 bases from J, with 10 bases between. The V gene's germline CDR1 is MDHEN and CDR2 SYDVKM.

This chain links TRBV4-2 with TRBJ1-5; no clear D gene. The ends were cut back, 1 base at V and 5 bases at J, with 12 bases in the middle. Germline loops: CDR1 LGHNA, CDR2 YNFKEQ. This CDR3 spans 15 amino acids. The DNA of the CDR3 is TGTGCCAGCAGCCAAGCGCAGGATATAGATCAGCCCCAGCATTTT. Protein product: CASSQAQDIDQPQHF.

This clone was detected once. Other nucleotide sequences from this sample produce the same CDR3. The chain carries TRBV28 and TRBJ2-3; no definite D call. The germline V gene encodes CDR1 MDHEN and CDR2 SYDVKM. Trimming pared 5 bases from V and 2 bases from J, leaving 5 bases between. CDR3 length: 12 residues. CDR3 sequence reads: CASSLTTDTQYF. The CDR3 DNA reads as TGTGCCAGCAGTCTAACCACAGATACGCAGTATTTT.

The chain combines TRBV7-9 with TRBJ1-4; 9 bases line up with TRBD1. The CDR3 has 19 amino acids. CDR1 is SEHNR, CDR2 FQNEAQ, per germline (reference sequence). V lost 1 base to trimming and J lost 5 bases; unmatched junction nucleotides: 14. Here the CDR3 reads CASSLVFLRSGTGNEKLFF. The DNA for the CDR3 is TGTGCCAGCAGCTTAGTGTTTCTGCGGAGTGGGACAGGGAATGAAAAACTGTTTTTT.

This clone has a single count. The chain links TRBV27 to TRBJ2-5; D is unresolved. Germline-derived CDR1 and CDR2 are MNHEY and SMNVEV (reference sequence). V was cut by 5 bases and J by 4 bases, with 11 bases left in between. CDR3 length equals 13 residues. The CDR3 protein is CASSSRPRETQYF. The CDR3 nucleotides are TGTGCCAGCAGTAGTCGACCGAGAGAGACCCAGTACTTC.

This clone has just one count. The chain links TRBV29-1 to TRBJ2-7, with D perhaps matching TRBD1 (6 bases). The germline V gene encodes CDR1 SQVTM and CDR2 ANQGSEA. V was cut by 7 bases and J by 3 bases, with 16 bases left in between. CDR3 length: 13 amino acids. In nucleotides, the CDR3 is TGCAGCGCTGACTTACGACAGGTCTACGAGCAGTACTTC. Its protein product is CSADLRQVYEQYF.

In DNA, the CDR3 is TGTGCCAGTAGACAACAGGATTATAGCAATCAGCCCCAGCATTTT. Protein product: CASRQQDYSNQPQHF. This chain links TRBV19 with TRBJ1-5; the D gene is possibly TRBD1 (5 bases). The CDR3 has 15 residues. Looked up from germline, CDR1 is LNHDA and CDR2 is SQIVND (reference sequence). Trimming cost V 6 bases and J 0 bases, with 12 bases left between them.

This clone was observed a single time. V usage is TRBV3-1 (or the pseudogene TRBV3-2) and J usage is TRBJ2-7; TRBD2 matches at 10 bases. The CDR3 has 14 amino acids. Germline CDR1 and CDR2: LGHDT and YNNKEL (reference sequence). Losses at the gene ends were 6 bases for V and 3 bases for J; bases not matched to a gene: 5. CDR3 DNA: TGTGCCAGCAGTCACGCTAGCGGGAGCTACGAGCAGTACTTC. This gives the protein CASSHASGSYEQYF.

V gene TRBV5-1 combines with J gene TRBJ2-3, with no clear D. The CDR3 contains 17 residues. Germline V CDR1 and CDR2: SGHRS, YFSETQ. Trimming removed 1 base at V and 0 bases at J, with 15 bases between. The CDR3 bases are TGCGCCAGCAGCTTGAAATCTCGTTTCTCTAGCACAGATACGCAGTATTTT. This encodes CASSLKSRFSSTDTQYF. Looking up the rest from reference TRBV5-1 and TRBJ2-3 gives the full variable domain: KAGVTQTPRYLIKTRGQQVTLSCSPISGHRSVSWYQQTPGQGLQFLFEYFSETQRNKGNFPGRFSGRQFSNSRSEMNVSTLELGDSALYLCASSLKSRFSSTDTQYFGPGTRLTVL.

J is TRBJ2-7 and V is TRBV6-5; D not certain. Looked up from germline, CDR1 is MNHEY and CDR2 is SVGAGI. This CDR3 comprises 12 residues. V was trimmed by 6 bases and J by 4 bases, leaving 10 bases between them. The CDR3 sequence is CASSLTIYEQYF. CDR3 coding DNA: TGTGCCAGCAGCCTTACAATTTACGAGCAGTACTTC.

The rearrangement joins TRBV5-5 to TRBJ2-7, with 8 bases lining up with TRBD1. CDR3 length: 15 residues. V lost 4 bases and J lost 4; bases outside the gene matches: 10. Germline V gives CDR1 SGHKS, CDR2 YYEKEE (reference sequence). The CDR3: CASSLGQVGSYEQYF. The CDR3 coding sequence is TGTGCCAGCAGCCTGGGACAGGTAGGAAGTTACGAGCAGTACTTC.

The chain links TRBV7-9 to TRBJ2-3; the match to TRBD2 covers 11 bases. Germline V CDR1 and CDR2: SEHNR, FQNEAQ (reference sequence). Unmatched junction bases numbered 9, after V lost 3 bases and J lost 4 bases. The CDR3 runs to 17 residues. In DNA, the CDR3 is TGTGCCAGCAGCTTGCGGATAGCGGGAGGGAGGGCAGATACGCAGTATTTT. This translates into CASSLRIAGGRADTQYF.

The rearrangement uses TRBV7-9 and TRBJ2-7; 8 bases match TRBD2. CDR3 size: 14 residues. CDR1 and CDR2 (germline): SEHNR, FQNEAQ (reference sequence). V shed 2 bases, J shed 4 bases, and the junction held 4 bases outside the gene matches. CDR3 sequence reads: CASSLTSGLYEQYF. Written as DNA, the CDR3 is TGTGCCAGCAGCTTAACTAGCGGTCTATACGAGCAGTACTTC. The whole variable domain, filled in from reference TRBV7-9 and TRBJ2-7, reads DTGVSQNPRHKITKRGQNVTFRCDPISEHNRLYWYRQTLGQGPEFLTYFQNEAQLEKSRLLSDRFSAERPKGSFSTLEIQRTEQGDSAMYLCASSLTSGLYEQYFGPGTRLTVT.

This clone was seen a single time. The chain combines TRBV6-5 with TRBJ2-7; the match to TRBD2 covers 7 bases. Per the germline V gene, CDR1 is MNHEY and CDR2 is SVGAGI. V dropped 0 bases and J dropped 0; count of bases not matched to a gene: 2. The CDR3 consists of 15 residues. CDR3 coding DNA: TGTGCCAGCAGTTACTCGCGGGGGAGCTCCTACGAGCAGTACTTC. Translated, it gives CASSYSRGSSYEQYF.

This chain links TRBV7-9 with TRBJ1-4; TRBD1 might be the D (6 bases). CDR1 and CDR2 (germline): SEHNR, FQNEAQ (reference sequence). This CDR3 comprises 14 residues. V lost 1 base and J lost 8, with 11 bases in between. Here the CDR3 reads CASSLDGGAEKLFF. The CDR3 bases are TGTGCCAGCAGCTTAGACGGGGGGGCGGAAAAACTGTTTTTT. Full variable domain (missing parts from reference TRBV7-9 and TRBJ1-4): DTGVSQNPRHKITKRGQNVTFRCDPISEHNRLYWYRQTLGQGPEFLTYFQNEAQLEKSRLLSDRFSAERPKGSFSTLEIQRTEQGDSAMYLCASSLDGGAEKLFFGSGTQLSVL.

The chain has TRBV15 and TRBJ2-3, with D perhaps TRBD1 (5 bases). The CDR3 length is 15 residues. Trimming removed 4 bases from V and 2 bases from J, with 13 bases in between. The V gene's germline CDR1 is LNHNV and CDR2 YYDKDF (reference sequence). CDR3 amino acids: CATSKDRTFTDTQYF. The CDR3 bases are TGTGCCACCAGCAAAGACAGAACCTTCACAGATACGCAGTATTTT.

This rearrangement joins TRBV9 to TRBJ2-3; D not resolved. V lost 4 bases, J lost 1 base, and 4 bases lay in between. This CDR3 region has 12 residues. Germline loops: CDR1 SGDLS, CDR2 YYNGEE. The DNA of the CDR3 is TGTGCCAGCAGCAGGGGCACAGATACGCAGTATTTT. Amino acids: CASSRGTDTQYF.